This TCR beta chain was captured by sequencing in a study of identical twins. TCRdb re-derived calls from the 5' RACE reads in MiXCR, one entry per CDR3 protein. Among about 160,000 distinct CDR3 sequences listed, roughly 3.5% were seen once. All of the donors were Caucasians in good health. This CDR3 is 15 amino acids long. Trimming pared 3 bases from V and 2 bases from J, leaving 14 bases between. This clonotype came up many times. The receptor's source is a man younger than 30 in good health. This chain uses TRBV12-3 or TRBV12-4 with TRBJ2-7; weak D call: TRBD1 (5 bases). Sequences were obtained from memory T cells sorted from blood. The CDR3 DNA sequence: TGTGCCAGCAGTTTGGCGGCAGGGAAGGCCTACGAGCAGTACTTC. Encoded protein: CASSLAAGKAYEQYF.